A selection of T cell receptor beta chains follows, all from one sample in a study of blood T cell repertoires in COVID-19. This table comes from immunoSEQ multiplex PCR, and its TCRdb copy is limited to in-frame clones, with some not included. In the table there are about 370,000 clones, 85% to 90% of which are singletons. The sequenced sample was PBMCs or T cells enriched from blood (not recorded which). The receptors were gathered from a woman aged 30 to 39 who had recovered from COVID-19. Both conserved end residues are part of each CDR3. A D gene is named only where the DNA matches it firmly. The listing skips clone size in some rows; elsewhere it reads once, few, many or a size class.

TRBD2	TRBV15	TRBJ2-2	NA	TGTGCCACCAGCATCTTAGCGGGTACCGGGGAGCTGTTTTTT	CATSILAGTGELFF
NA	TRBV6-6	TRBJ2-1	NA	TGTGCCACCTCGGGACTCGAATACAATGAGCAGTTCTTC	CATSGLEYNEQFF
NA	TRBV7-9	TRBJ1-4	NA	TGTGCCAGCAGCTGGTCGCGGGGCGATGAAAAACTGTTTTTT	CASSWSRGDEKLFF
NA	TRBV3-1/TRBV3-2	TRBJ1-1	NA	TGTGCCAGCAGCTACAGGGACACTGAAGCTTTCTTT	CASSYRDTEAFF
NA	TRBV7-8	TRBJ1-5	NA	TGTGCCAGCAGCGCCAGAACAGGGAAGTGGAATCAGCCCCAGCATTTT	CASSARTGKWNQPQHF
TRBD1	TRBV7-3	TRBJ2-5	once	TGTGCCAGCAGCTGGGACAGGGAAGAGACCCAGTACTTC	CASSWDREETQYF
NA	TRBV6-5	TRBJ1-3	NA	TGTGCCAGCAGCTTCGGGGGGGTCGACGGAAACACCATATATTTT	CASSFGGVDGNTIYF
NA	TRBV28	TRBJ2-4	NA	TGTGCCAGCAGACCCGACCAGGGCAAAAACATTCAGTACTTC	CASRPDQGKNIQYF
TRBD1	TRBV11-2	TRBJ1-5	NA	TGTGCCAGCAGCTCGACAGGGGGTGGCAATCAGCCCCAGCATTTT	CASSSTGGGNQPQHF
NA	TRBV6-5	TRBJ2-1	NA	TGTGCCAGCAGTTATCGGAGACAGGTCCACTACAATGAGCAGTTCTTC	CASSYRRQVHYNEQFF
TRBD1	TRBV27	TRBJ1-5	NA	TGTGCCAGCAGAATTAGGACAGGGGGGGATCAGCCCCAGCATTTT	CASRIRTGGDQPQHF
NA	TRBV13	TRBJ1-2	NA	TGTGCCAGCAGCTTAGAGCCCACAGGAAGGCCCCTTAACTATGGCTACACCTTC	CASSLEPTGRPLNYGYTF
TRBD2	TRBV11-2	TRBJ2-5	NA	TGTGCCAGCAGCCCGCCTAGCGGGGCACAAGAGACCCAGTACTTC	CASSPPSGAQETQYF
NA	TRBV30	TRBJ1-2	NA	TGTGCCTGGAGTGTAGTGGGTTCGGGAGGCTACACCTTC	CAWSVVGSGGYTF
TRBD2	TRBV30	TRBJ2-2	NA	TGTGCCTGGCCCGGGGGGGGGCGGGGCACCACCGGGGAGCTGTTTTTT	CAWPGGGRGTTGELFF
TRBD2	TRBV7-2	TRBJ2-7	NA	TGTGCCAGCAGCCTGTCGCGCGGGGGGGCCAACTACGAGCAGTACTTC	CASSLSRGGANYEQYF
NA	TRBV18	TRBJ1-1	few	TGTGCCAGCTCACCTCGTCAGACTGAAGCTTTCTTT	CASSPRQTEAFF
TRBD2	TRBV7-2	TRBJ2-3	NA	TGTGCCAGCAGCCCCGATACCGGGAGGGCCTTCGCAGATACGCAGTATTTT	CASSPDTGRAFADTQYF
NA	TRBV5-1	TRBJ2-7	NA	TGCGCCAGCAGCCAACTAGGACCGTCCTCCTACGAGCAGTACTTC	CASSQLGPSSYEQYF
TRBD1	TRBV4-1	TRBJ1-5	NA	TGCGCCAGCACTCCCACGACGGGACAGGGGGTTCAGCCCCAGCATTTT	CASTPTTGQGVQPQHF
NA	TRBV29-1	TRBJ2-1	NA	TGCAGCGTTGAAGATCTGACAGGCCCTGAGGATGAGCAGTTCTTC	CSVEDLTGPEDEQFF
NA	TRBV30	TRBJ2-7	few	TGTGCCTGGAGTTTGGGGGTGGCGGGAACCTACGAGCAGTACTTC	CAWSLGVAGTYEQYF
NA	TRBV3-1/TRBV3-2	TRBJ2-1	NA	TGTGCCAGCAGCCAAGGGTTCGGAGTCGGGAGCTCCTACAATGAGCAGTTCTTC	CASSQGFGVGSSYNEQFF
NA	TRBV6-2/TRBV6-3	TRBJ2-2	NA	TGTGCCAGCAGTTGGGACATTTACACCGGGGAGCTGTTTTTT	CASSWDIYTGELFF
TRBD2	TRBV3-1/TRBV3-2	TRBJ2-1	NA	TGTGCCAGTAGACTAGCGGGAGGGTACAATGAGCAGTTCTTC	CASRLAGGYNEQFF
NA	TRBV30	TRBJ2-2	NA	TGTGCCTGGACAGGGAACACCGGGGAGCTGTTTTTT	CAWTGNTGELFF
TRBD2	TRBV18	TRBJ2-5	NA	TGTGCCAGCTCACCCGGGACTAAGAGGAGTCTCCAAGAGACCCAGTACTTC	CASSPGTKRSLQETQYF
NA	TRBV4-2	TRBJ1-5	NA	TGTGCCAGCAGCCAAGCCCTTAGCAATCAGCCCCAGCATTTT	CASSQALSNQPQHF
NA	TRBV28	TRBJ1-4	NA	TGTGCCAGCAGTTGGGGGGGGAGCAGTGAAAAACTGTTTTTT	CASSWGGSSEKLFF
TRBD1	TRBV7-9	TRBJ1-5	NA	TGTGCCAGCAGCTTAGCCGGACAGGGCGGCAATCAGCCCCAGCATTTT	CASSLAGQGGNQPQHF
NA	TRBV2	TRBJ2-3	NA	TGTGCCAGCAGCGTTAAACGTACAGGGGATACGCAGTATTTT	CASSVKRTGDTQYF
NA	TRBV5-1	TRBJ1-3	NA	TGCGCCAGCAGCTTGGAACAGGGACGCTCTGGAAACACCATATATTTT	CASSLEQGRSGNTIYF